This T cell receptor beta chain was captured by sequencing in a study of blood T cells in healthy people across ages. Findings and limits, study-wide: It was not known whether donors were CMV positive (a possible confounder of expanded clonotype changes). Long-lived and aged donors differed, with more naive CD4+ cells and higher diversity in the long-lived.

Combining a sample-barcoded 5' primer with a J-beta primer mix, a second PCR ran for roughly 7 to 12 cycles. Tags on each cDNA molecule came from a template-switch adaptor with 12 random nucleotides. TCRdb redid the calling of the 5' RACE reads with MiXCR, one entry per CDR3 protein. Here the sample spans about 780,000 distinct CDR3 sequences, approximately 67% being singletons. This CDR3 comprises 13 residues. The V gene's germline CDR1 is SNHLY and CDR2 FYNNEI. With respect to this clonotype: Its antigen remains unidentified.

The sample was blood. The TCR was taken from a man aged 30-40 years in good health. This sequence joins TRBV2 and TRBJ2-3; D gene ambiguous. The CDR3 DNA reads TGTGCTTCTGTGAATAGCTGGTCAGATACGCAGTATTTT. This sequence encodes CASVNSWSDTQYF.